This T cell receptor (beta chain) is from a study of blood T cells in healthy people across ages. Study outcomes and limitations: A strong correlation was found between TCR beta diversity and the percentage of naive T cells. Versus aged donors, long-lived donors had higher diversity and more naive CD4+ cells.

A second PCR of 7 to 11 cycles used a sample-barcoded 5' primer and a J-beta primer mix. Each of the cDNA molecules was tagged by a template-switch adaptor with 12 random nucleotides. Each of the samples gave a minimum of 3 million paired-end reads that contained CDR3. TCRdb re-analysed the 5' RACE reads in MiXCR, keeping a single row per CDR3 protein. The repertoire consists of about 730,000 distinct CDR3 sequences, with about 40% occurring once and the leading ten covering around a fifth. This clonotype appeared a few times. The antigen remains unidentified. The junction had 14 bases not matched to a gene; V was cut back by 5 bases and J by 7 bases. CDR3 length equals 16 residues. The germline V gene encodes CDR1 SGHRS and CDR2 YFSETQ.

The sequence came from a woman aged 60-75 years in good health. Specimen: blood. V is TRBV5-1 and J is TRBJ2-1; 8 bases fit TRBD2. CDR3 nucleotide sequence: TGCGCCAGCAGTTCAGGTCCAGCGGGAGTGGAGAATGAGCAGTTCTTC. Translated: CASSSGPAGVENEQFF.